This T cell receptor (beta chain) appears in the sequencing data of a study of blood T cell repertoires in COVID-19. Sequencing was performed with immunoSEQ multiplex PCR; in TCRdb, only in-frame clones are kept and a portion is missing. The sample records roughly 92,000 clones, around 86% being singletons. Germline CDR1 KGHSH, CDR2 LQKENI. This CDR3 comprises 15 residues. Trimming took off 0 bases at V and 0 bases at J, with 8 bases between the two ends. The source material was peripheral blood. This receptor was taken from a man over 45 with acute or convalescent COVID-19. V gene TRBV18 combines with J gene TRBJ1-2; D is uncertain. CDR3 sequence (DNA): TGTGCCAGCTCACCACCGGGGAGGTCTAACTATGGCTACACCTTC. Translating gives CASSPPGRSNYGYTF.